This T cell receptor (beta chain) was captured in a study of cytotoxic CD8 clonotypes in ibrutinib-treated CLL. The assay was immunoSEQ multiplex PCR, and TCRdb's table has in-frame clones only and misses some. The sample carries some 130,000 clones, approximately 83% recorded once. There are 14 residues in the CDR3. Germline V CDR1 and CDR2: MDHEN, SYDVKM. V dropped 0 bases and J dropped 1 base, with 7 bases sitting between them. The chain carries TRBV28 and TRBJ2-7; D is unresolved. This specimen was PBMCs, taken after 24 months of ibrutinib treatment. The sequence derives from a human donor with chronic lymphocytic leukemia. The CDR3 DNA sequence: TGTGCCAGCAGTTTATGGGGCAGTTCCTACGAGCAGTACTTC. Protein sequence: CASSLWGSSYEQYF.